The rows below give T cell receptor beta chains drawn from one sample of a study of blood T cell repertoires in COVID-19. Produced via immunoSEQ multiplex PCR; TCRdb's table is partial and in-frame only. The data hold 40,000 to 60,000 clones, with 85% to 90% observed a single time. What was sequenced was peripheral blood. These receptor sequences come from an elderly woman with COVID-19, enrolled during active disease. Both conserved end residues are part of each CDR3. D genes are given only for firm matches. Only part of the rows carry a size: once, few, many, or a class if the clone is expanded.

CDR3 protein	CDR3 DNA	D gene	clone size	J gene	V gene	CDR3 length
CASSDYQQGRTNTEAFF	TGTGCCAGCTCCGACTACCAACAGGGCCGTACGAACACTGAAGCTTTCTTT	NA	NA	TRBJ1-1	TRBV18	17
CASSLQGLNTDTQYF	TGTGCCAGCAGCTTACAGGGTCTGAACACAGATACGCAGTATTTT	NA	NA	TRBJ2-3	TRBV7-8	15
CASSLWTGGFEKLFF	TGTGCCAGCAGCCTCTGGACAGGGGGCTTTGAAAAACTGTTTTTT	TRBD1	NA	TRBJ1-4	TRBV11-2	15
CASSFPIRRDSSSGANVLTF	TGCGCCAGCAGCTTTCCCATCCGTCGGGACAGCTCCTCTGGGGCCAACGTCCTGACTTTC	TRBD1	NA	TRBJ2-6	TRBV5-1	20
CAISSSGGARDTQYF	TGTGCCATCAGCTCTAGCGGGGGGGCCAGGGATACGCAGTATTTT	TRBD2	NA	TRBJ2-3	TRBV10-3	15
CASSKAGVGGHTEAFF	TGTGCCAGCAGCAAAGCTGGGGTCGGGGGGCACACTGAAGCTTTCTTT	NA	once	TRBJ1-1	TRBV21-1	16
CASSKGQGSYEQYF	TGTGCCAGCAGTAAGGGACAGGGATCCTACGAGCAGTACTTC	TRBD1	NA	TRBJ2-7	TRBV25-1	14
CATSRGRESSYEQYF	TGTGCCACCAGCAGAGGTAGAGAGAGCTCCTACGAGCAGTACTTC	NA	NA	TRBJ2-7	TRBV15	15
CASSPDKDRNTEAFF	TGCGCCAGCAGCCCCGACAAGGATCGGAACACTGAAGCTTTCTTT	NA	NA	TRBJ1-1	TRBV4-1	15
CASSPDTANTGELFF	TGTGCCAGCAGTCCTGACACCGCGAACACCGGGGAGCTGTTTTTT	NA	NA	TRBJ2-2	TRBV28	15
CASSQTGGITYEQYF	TGTGCCAGCAGTCAAACAGGGGGAATTACCTACGAGCAGTACTTC	TRBD1	NA	TRBJ2-7	TRBV28	15
CASSTGQGASGYTF	TGCGCCAGCAGCACCGGACAGGGGGCATCTGGCTACACCTTC	TRBD1	NA	TRBJ1-2	TRBV5-1	14
CASSLTGRFDGYTF	TGTGCCAGCAGTTTGACGGGGAGATTTGATGGCTACACCTTC	NA	NA	TRBJ1-2	TRBV28	14
CASSGTGGTGELFF	TGTGCTAGCAGCGGGACAGGAGGCACCGGGGAGCTGTTTTTT	NA	NA	TRBJ2-2	TRBV7-7	14
CASSGSTGATNEKLFF	TGTGCCAGCAGTGGATCGACTGGAGCAACTAATGAAAAACTGTTTTTT	NA	NA	TRBJ1-4	TRBV6-1	16
CASSQVSTEAFF	TGTGCCAGCAGCCAAGTGAGCACTGAAGCTTTCTTT	NA	NA	TRBJ1-1	TRBV3-1/TRBV3-2	12
CASRQGRAVNEQFF	TGCGCCAGCAGGCAGGGGAGGGCCGTCAATGAGCAGTTCTTC	NA	NA	TRBJ2-1	TRBV10-2	14
CASNPRPGVPYTDTQYF	TGTGCCAGCAACCCAAGGCCGGGGGTGCCCTACACAGATACGCAGTATTTT	NA	NA	TRBJ2-3	TRBV28	17
CASSLGRAGSAQYF	TGCGCCAGCAGCTTGGGGCGTGCAGGGTCGGCTCAGTACTTC	NA	NA	TRBJ2-4	TRBV5-1	14
CASSPGRVFGAFF	TGTGCCAGCAGCCCCGGTCGAGTATTTGGAGCTTTCTTT	NA	NA	TRBJ1-1	TRBV3-1/TRBV3-2	13
CAISGSGQGSPVVGYEQYF	TGTGCCATCAGTGGATCGGGACAGGGGTCTCCAGTAGTGGGCTACGAGCAGTACTTC	TRBD1	NA	TRBJ2-7	TRBV10-3	19
CASSLAYEGAPYEQYF	TGCGCCAGCAGCTTGGCCTACGAGGGTGCCCCCTACGAGCAGTACTTC	NA	NA	TRBJ2-7	TRBV5-1	16
CASSLVGLAGTDTQYF	TGTGCCAGCAGCTTAGTAGGGCTAGCGGGCACAGATACGCAGTATTTT	TRBD2	NA	TRBJ2-3	TRBV7-9	16
CASSLPVVMNTEAFF	TGTGCCAGCAGTTTGCCGGTAGTTATGAACACTGAAGCTTTCTTT	NA	NA	TRBJ1-1	TRBV28	15
CATKLGLNFDQPQHF	TGTGCCACCAAACTTGGTTTAAACTTCGATCAGCCCCAGCATTTT	NA	NA	TRBJ1-5	TRBV15	15
CASSPRDYEQYF	TGTGCCAGCAGTCCCAGGGACTACGAGCAGTACTTC	NA	NA	TRBJ2-7	TRBV28	12
CASRSQGTGNTIYF	TGTGCCAGTAGATCACAGGGAACCGGAAACACCATATATTTT	NA	NA	TRBJ1-3	TRBV19	14
CSVEYRGPRTDTQYF	TGCAGCGTTGAATACAGGGGGCCCCGCACAGATACGCAGTATTTT	TRBD1	NA	TRBJ2-3	TRBV29-1	15
CASSLGWGSGRENIQYF	TGTGCCAGCAGCTTGGGGTGGGGTAGCGGGAGGGAAAACATTCAGTACTTC	TRBD2	once	TRBJ2-4	TRBV5-4	17
CASSTTTGEGELFF	TGTGCCAGCTCAACTACTACAGGGGAAGGGGAGCTGTTTTTT	TRBD1	NA	TRBJ2-2	TRBV18	14
CASSQETSGGGTQYF	TGCGCCAGCAGCCAAGAGACTAGCGGGGGCGGTACGCAGTATTTT	TRBD2	NA	TRBJ2-3	TRBV4-1	15
CASIQGSTSPLHF	TGCGCCAGCATACAGGGTTCAACGTCACCCCTCCACTTT	NA	NA	TRBJ1-6	TRBV23-1	13
CASSEDSAYNSPLHF	TGTGCCAGCAGTGAGGACAGTGCCTATAATTCACCCCTCCACTTT	NA	once	TRBJ1-6	TRBV2	15